This T cell receptor (beta chain) appears in the sequencing data of a study of T cell responses to AZD1222 COVID-19 vaccine. Overall study results and limits: Unmutated variant regions reportedly attract nearly half of all spike-specific TCRs. CD4 TCRs covered the whole spike, strongest at regions 160-218 and 743-854.

The CDR3 extends over 15 amino acids. The ends were cut back, 6 bases at V and 5 bases at J, with 17 bases in the middle. CDR1 is SGHTA, CDR2 FQGTGA, per germline. Remarks on this clone: Antigen specificity is unknown.

Some clones are missing from TCRdb's copy, which holds only in-frame ones; the method was immunoSEQ multiplex PCR. The sample carries some 180,000 clones, just under 95% recorded once. The chain links TRBV7-3 to TRBJ2-1; D is possibly TRBD1 (8 bases). The sample in question was peripheral blood, obtained 28 days after the second dose of the MenACWY control vaccine. The receptor was isolated from an adult who received the MenACWY meningococcal vaccine as a control. This CDR3 is CASSFYRGGDNEQFF. The CDR3, as DNA: TGTGCCAGCAGTTTCTACAGGGGGGGTGACAATGAGCAGTTCTTC. Full variable domain (missing parts from reference TRBV7-3 and TRBJ2-1): GAGVSQTPSNKVTEKGKYVELRCDPISGHTALYWYRQSLGQGPEFLIYFQGTGAADDSGLPNDRFFAVRPEGSVSTLKIQRTERGDSAVYLCASSFYRGGDNEQFFGPGTRLTVL.